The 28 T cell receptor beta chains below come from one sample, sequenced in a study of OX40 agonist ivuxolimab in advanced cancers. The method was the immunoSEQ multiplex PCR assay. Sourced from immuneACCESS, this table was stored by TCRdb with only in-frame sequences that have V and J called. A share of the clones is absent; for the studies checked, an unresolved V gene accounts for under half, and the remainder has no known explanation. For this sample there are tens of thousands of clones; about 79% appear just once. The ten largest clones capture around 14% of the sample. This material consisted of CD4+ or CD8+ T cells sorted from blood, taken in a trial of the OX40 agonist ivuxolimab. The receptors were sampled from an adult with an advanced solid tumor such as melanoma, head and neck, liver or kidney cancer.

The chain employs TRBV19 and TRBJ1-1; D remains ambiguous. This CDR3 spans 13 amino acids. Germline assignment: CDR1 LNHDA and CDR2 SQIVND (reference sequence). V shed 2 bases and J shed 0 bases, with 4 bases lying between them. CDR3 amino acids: CASSINLNTEAFF. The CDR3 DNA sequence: TGTGCCAGTAGTATAAACCTGAACACTGAAGCTTTCTTT.

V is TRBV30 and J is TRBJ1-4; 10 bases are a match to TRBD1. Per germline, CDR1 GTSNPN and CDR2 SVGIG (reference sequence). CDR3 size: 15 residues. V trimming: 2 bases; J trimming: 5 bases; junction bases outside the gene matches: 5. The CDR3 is CAWSPMTGGNEKLFF. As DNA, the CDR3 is TGTGCCTGGAGTCCCATGACAGGGGGCAATGAAAAACTGTTTTTT.

DNA for the CDR3: TGTGCCAGCAGCTTAGCGTTGGTGGGGAATGGCTACACCTTC. Protein product: CASSLALVGNGYTF. This rearrangement joins TRBV7-9 to TRBJ1-2; D not certain. The CDR3 has 14 residues. Between the trimmed V and J ends, which lost 0 bases and 6 bases, there was a span of 11 bases. From germline, CDR1 is SEHNR and CDR2 FQNEAQ (reference sequence).

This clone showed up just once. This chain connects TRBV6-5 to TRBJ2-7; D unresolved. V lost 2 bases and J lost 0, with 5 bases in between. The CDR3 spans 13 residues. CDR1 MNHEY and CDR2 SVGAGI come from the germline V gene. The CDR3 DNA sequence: TGTGCCAGCAGTTACAGAGCCTCCTACGAGCAGTACTTC. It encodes CASSYRASYEQYF.

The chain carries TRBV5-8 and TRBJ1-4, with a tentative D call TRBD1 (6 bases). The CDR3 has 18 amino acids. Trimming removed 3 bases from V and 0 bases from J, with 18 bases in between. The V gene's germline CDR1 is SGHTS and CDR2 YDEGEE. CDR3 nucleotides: TGTGCCAGCAGCTCCGGGACACAAGGAATTGCAACTAATGAAAAACTGTTTTTT. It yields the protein CASSSGTQGIATNEKLFF.

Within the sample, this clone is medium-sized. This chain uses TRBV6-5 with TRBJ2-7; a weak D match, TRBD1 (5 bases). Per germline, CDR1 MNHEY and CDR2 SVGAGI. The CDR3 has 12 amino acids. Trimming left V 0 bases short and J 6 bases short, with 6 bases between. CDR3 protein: CASSYSRGEQYF. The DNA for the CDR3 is TGTGCCAGCAGTTACTCAAGGGGCGAGCAGTACTTC.

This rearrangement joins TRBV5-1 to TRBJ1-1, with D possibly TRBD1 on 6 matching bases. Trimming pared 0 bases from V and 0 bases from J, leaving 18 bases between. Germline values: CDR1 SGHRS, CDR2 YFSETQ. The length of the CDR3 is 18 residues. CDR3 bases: TGCGCCAGCAGCTTGGTCCCTGGGGGGGGCCCGGTGAACACTGAAGCTTTCTTT. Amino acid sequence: CASSLVPGGGPVNTEAFF.

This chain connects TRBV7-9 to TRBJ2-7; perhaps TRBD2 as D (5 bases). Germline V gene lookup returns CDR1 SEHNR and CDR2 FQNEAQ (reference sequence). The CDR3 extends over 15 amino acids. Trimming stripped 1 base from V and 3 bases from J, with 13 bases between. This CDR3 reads CASSLVEGIYYEQYF. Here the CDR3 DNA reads TGTGCCAGCAGCTTAGTCGAGGGCATATACTACGAGCAGTACTTC.

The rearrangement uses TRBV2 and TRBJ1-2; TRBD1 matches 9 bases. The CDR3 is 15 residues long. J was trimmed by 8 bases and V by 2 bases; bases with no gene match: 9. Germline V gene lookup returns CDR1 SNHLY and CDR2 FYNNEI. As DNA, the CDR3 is TGTGCCAGCAGTGAACCTCCGGGACAGGGAAACGGCTACACCTTC. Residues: CASSEPPGQGNGYTF.

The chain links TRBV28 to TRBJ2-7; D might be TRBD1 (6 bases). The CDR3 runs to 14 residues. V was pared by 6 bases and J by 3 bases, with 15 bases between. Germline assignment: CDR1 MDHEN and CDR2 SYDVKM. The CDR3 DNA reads TGTGCCAGCAGATTGACAGGTGAGGGCTACGAGCAGTACTTC. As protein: CASRLTGEGYEQYF.

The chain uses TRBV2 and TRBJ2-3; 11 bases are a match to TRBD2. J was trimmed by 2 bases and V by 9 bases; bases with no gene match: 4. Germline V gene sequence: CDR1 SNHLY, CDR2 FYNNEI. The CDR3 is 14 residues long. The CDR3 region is CASRGLADTDTQYF. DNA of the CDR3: TGTGCCAGTCGGGGACTAGCGGACACAGATACGCAGTATTTT.

CDR3 residues: CAWSGRGTRKNIQYF. For the CDR3, the DNA is TGTGCCTGGAGTGGCCGAGGGACAAGGAAAAACATTCAGTACTTC. The chain joins TRBV30 to TRBJ2-4; D is perhaps TRBD1 (6 bases). Trimming pared 1 base from V and 4 bases from J, leaving 14 bases between. The CDR3 is 15 residues long. Per the germline V gene, CDR1 is GTSNPN and CDR2 is SVGIG (reference sequence).

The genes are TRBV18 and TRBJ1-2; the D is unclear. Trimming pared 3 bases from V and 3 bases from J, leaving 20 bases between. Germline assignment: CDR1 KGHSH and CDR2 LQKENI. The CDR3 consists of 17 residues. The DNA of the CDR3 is TGTGCCAGCTCACCTGTCTGGGCGCTCGGGTATGACTATGGCTACACCTTC. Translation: CASSPVWALGYDYGYTF.

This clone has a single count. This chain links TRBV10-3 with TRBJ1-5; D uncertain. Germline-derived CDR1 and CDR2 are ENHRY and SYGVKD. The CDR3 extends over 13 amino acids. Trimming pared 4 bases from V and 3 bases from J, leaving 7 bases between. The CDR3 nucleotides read TGTGCCATCAGTGGGAGGGACAATCAGCCCCAGCATTTT. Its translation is CAISGRDNQPQHF.

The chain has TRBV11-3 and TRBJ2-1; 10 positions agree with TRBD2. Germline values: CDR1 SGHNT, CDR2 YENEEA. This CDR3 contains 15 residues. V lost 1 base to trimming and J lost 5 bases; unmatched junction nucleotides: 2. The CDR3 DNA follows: TGTGCCAGCAGCTTAGTTAGCGGGGGGAACAATGAGCAGTTCTTC. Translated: CASSLVSGGNNEQFF.

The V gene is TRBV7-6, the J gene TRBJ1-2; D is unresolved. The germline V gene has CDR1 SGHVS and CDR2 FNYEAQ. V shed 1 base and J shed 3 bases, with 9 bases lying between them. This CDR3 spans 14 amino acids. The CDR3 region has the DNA TGTGCCAGCAGCTTAGACGGACCGTACTATGGCTACACCTTC. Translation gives CASSLDGPYYGYTF. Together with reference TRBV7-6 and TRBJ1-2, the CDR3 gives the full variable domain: GAGVSQSPRYKVTKRGQDVALRCDPISGHVSLYWYRQALGQGPEFLTYFNYEAQQDKSGLPNDRFSAERPEGSISTLTIQRTEQRDSAMYRCASSLDGPYYGYTFGSGTRLTVV.

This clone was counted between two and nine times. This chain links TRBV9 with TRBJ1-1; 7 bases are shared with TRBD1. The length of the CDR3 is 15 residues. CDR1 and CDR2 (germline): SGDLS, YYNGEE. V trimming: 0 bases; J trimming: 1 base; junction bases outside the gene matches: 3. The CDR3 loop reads CASSVEGGSNTEAFF. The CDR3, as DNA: TGTGCCAGCAGCGTAGAAGGGGGCTCGAACACTGAAGCTTTCTTT.

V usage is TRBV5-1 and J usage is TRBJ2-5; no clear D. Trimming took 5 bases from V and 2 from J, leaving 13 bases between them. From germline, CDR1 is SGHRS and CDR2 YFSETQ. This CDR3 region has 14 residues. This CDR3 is CASRYGRTQETQYF. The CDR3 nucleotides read TGCGCCAGCAGATATGGTCGAACTCAAGAGACCCAGTACTTC.

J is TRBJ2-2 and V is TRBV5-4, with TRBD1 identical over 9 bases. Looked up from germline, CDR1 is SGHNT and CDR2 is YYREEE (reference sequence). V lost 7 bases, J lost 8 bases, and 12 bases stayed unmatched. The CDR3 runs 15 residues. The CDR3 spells CASVPGTGSTGELFF. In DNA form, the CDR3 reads TGTGCCAGCGTCCCCGGGACAGGGTCAACTGGGGAGCTGTTTTTT.

CDR3 in amino acids: CASSPQRGIGTGELFF. In DNA, the CDR3 is TGTGCCAGCAGCCCCCAGAGGGGGATCGGTACCGGGGAGCTGTTTTTT. The gene calls are TRBV7-9 and TRBJ2-2; weak D call: TRBD1 (6 bases). Trimming stripped 5 bases from V and 5 bases from J, with 18 bases between. This CDR3 has 16 amino acids. From germline, CDR1 is SEHNR and CDR2 FQNEAQ (reference sequence).

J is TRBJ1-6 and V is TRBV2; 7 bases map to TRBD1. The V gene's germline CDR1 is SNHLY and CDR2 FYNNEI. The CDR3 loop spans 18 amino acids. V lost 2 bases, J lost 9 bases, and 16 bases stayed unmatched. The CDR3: CASSEPTGFSGNGSPLHF. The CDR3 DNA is TGTGCCAGCAGTGAACCGACAGGGTTCAGTGGGAACGGTTCACCCCTCCACTTT.

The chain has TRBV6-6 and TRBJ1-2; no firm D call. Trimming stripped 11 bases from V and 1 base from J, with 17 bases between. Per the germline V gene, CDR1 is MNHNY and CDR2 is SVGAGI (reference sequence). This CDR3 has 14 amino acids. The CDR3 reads CASSWAGFNYGYTF. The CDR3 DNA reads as TGTGCCTCATCATGGGCAGGCTTTAACTATGGCTACACCTTC.

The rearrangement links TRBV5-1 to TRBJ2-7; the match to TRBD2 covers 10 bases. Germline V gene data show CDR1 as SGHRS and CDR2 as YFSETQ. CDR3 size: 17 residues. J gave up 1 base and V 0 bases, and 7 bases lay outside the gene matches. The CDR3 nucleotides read TGCGCCAGCAGCTTGGTTGGGATGACTAGCGGGTCCTACGAGCAGTACTTC. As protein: CASSLVGMTSGSYEQYF.

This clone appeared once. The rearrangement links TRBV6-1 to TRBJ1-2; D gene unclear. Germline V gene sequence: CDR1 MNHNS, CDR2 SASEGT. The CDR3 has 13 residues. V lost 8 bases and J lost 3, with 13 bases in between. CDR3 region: CASLDPRHYGYTF. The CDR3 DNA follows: TGTGCCAGCTTGGATCCCCGCCACTATGGCTACACCTTC.

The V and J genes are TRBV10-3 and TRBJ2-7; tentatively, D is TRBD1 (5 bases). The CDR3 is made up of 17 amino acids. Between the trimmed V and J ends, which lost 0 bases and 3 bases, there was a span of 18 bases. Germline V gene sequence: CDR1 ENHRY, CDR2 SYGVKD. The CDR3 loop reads CAISESGRLQGSYEQYF. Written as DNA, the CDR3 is TGTGCCATCAGTGAGTCGGGGCGTCTTCAGGGAAGCTACGAGCAGTACTTC.

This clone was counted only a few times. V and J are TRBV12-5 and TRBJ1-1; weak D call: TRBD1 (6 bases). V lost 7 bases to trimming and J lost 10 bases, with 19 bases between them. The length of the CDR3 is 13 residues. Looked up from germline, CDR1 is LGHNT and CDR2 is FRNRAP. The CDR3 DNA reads TGTGCTAGTGTCAGGGGTGTAGATCCCCGAGCTTTCTTT. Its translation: CASVRGVDPRAFF.

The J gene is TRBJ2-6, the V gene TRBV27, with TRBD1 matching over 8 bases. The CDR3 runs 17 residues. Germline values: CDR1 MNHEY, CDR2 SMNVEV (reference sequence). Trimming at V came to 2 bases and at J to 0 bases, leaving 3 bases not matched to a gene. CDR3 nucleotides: TGTGCCAGCAGTTTAGGGCAGGGGGCCTCTGGGGCCAACGTCCTGACTTTC. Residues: CASSLGQGASGANVLTF.

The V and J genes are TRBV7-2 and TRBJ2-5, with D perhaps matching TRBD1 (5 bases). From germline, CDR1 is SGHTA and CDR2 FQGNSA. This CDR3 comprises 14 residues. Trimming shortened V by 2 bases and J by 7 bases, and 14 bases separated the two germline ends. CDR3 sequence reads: CASSLSRPQGTQYF. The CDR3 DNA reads TGTGCCAGCAGCTTATCTAGGCCTCAGGGGACCCAGTACTTC.